The rows below give T cell receptor beta chains drawn from one sample of a study of Graves' ophthalmopathy and Graves' hyperthyroidism. TCRdb re-derived calls from the multiplex PCR reads in MiXCR, one entry per CDR3 protein. This repertoire shows some 370,000 distinct CDR3 sequences, approximately 18% found once; its top ten account for 2.4%. Sequenced input: peripheral blood. All receptors derive from an adult woman with stable Graves' hyperthyroidism. Each CDR3 is given with its conserved first and last residue.

J gene	V gene	CDR3 protein
TRBJ2-7	TRBV20-1	CSAARQGSYEQYF
TRBJ1-5	TRBV7-2	CASSPTRGLWLLSNQPQHF
TRBJ2-7	TRBV28	CASRPRGLQRTYEQYF
TRBJ1-1	TRBV5-1	CASSLGTGLDTEAFF
TRBJ2-7	TRBV28	CASSFSRQGLPYEQYF
TRBJ2-5	TRBV20-1	CSALAEETQYF
TRBJ2-7	TRBV11-1	CASSLSAGASYEQYF
TRBJ1-1	TRBV6-1	CASSGQPNTEAFF
TRBJ2-2	TRBV6-1	CASLRPQEGRTGELFF
TRBJ2-4	TRBV12-3/TRBV12-4	CASSPRTGGGNIKYF
TRBJ2-7	TRBV12-3/TRBV12-4	CASSSGGYGQYF
TRBJ2-7	TRBV5-1	CASSLAASRLSEQYF
TRBJ2-7	TRBV10-2	CASSFPEQYF
TRBJ2-2	TRBV27	CASRDDSNTGELFF
TRBJ1-5	TRBV7-9	CASSFQFDGPQHF
TRBJ1-1	TRBV30	CAWSVLADPNTEAFF
TRBJ2-5	TRBV29-1	CSVKRHTRGETQYF
TRBJ1-2	TRBV12-3/TRBV12-4	CASSLKGDSNYGYTF
TRBJ2-7	TRBV2	CASSESRYEQYF
TRBJ1-1	TRBV30	CACLQGNTEAFF
TRBJ2-6	TRBV7-8	CASSPPSFAGANVLTF
TRBJ2-5	TRBV30	CAWNGGMRETQYF
TRBJ2-2	TRBV4-3	CASSQLARNTGELFF
TRBJ1-5	TRBV6-1	CASSQGQWEWNQPQHF
TRBJ1-2	TRBV28	CASSDFRGGNYGYTF
TRBJ2-7	TRBV6-5	CASSPPTGVDEQYF
TRBJ1-6	TRBV5-8	CASSLDTVSSYNSPLHF
TRBJ2-7	TRBV16	CASSQITGGQEYEQYF
TRBJ2-5	TRBV6-5	CASSFPREETQYF
TRBJ2-2	TRBV5-1	CASSLARGKNTGELFF
TRBJ2-2	TRBV11-2	CASSLKGAAGVGTGELFF
TRBJ1-1	TRBV6-2/TRBV6-3	CASSYRLTTGFGRNTEAFF
TRBJ1-2	TRBV7-2	CASSWGQNTNYGYTF
TRBJ2-5	TRBV18	CASSPQGMGETQYF
TRBJ2-5	TRBV30	CAWGNGLLSGETQYF
TRBJ2-7	TRBV20-1	CSASRSGSKTGEQYF
TRBJ1-6	TRBV20-1	CSARDWRAPRSPLHF
TRBJ2-7	TRBV29-1	CSVTSDLTYEQYF
TRBJ2-5	TRBV6-5	CASSYSAGLQETQYF
TRBJ1-1	TRBV10-1	CASSESFARTEAFF
TRBJ2-5	TRBV27	CASRPSLFRNQETQYF
TRBJ2-6	TRBV13	CASSRPQGGPGANVLTF
TRBJ2-7	TRBV4-1	CASSPLRDSTYEQYF
TRBJ2-5	TRBV24-1	CATSDPPGQSAQETQYF
TRBJ1-2	TRBV2	CASSEALVGGVRYGYTF
TRBJ1-1	TRBV19	CASSIEGYAEAFF
TRBJ1-2	TRBV29-1	CSAADRNYGYTF
TRBJ1-2	TRBV4-2	CASSQDGASLYGYTF
TRBJ2-7	TRBV10-1	CASSESRRGYEQYF
TRBJ1-1	TRBV6-5	CASSYTIGDTEAFF
TRBJ2-3	TRBV11-2	CASSFGTGRTDTQYF
TRBJ1-6	TRBV12-3/TRBV12-4	CASSRGTGGNSPLHF
TRBJ1-1	TRBV5-1	CASSPWGSTEAFF
TRBJ2-2	TRBV13	CASSQDPFPGGTGELFF
TRBJ1-5	TRBV5-1	CASIWGQGRNQPQHF